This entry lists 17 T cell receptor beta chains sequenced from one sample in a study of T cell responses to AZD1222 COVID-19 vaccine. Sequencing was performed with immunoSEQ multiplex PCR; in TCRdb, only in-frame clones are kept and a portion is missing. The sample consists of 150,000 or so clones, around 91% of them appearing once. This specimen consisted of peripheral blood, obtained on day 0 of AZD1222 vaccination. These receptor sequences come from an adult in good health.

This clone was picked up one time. CDR3 residues: CASSQDRGNYTF. The CDR3 DNA sequence: TGCGCCAGCAGCCAAGATAGAGGGAACTACACCTTC. V is TRBV4-1 and J is TRBJ1-2; D unclear. The germline V gene encodes CDR1 MGHRA and CDR2 YSYEKL. V dropped 0 bases and J dropped 10 bases, with 9 bases sitting between them. The CDR3 loop spans 12 amino acids.

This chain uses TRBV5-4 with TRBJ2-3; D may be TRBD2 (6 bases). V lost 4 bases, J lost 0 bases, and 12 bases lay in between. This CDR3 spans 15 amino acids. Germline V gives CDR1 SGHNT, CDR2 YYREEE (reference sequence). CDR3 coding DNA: TGTGCCAGCAGCCTTGGGGGGTCTAGCACAGATACGCAGTATTTT. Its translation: CASSLGGSSTDTQYF. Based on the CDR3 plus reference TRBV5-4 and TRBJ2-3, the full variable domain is ETGVTQSPTHLIKTRGQQVTLRCSSQSGHNTVSWYQQALGQGPQFIFQYYREEENGRGNFPPRFSGLQFPNYSSELNVNALELDDSALYLCASSLGGSSTDTQYFGPGTRLTVL.

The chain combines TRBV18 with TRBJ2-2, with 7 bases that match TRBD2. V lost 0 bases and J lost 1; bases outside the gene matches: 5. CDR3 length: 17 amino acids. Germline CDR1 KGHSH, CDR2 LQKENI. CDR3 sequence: CASSPPSLAVNTGELFF. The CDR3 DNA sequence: TGTGCCAGCTCACCACCGTCGCTAGCGGTGAACACCGGGGAGCTGTTTTTT.

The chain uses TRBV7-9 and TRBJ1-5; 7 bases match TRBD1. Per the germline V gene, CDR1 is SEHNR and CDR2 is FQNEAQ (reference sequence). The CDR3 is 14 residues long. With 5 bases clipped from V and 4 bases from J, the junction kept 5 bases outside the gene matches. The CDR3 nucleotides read TGTGCCAGCAGCCAGAGGGACAGTAATCAGCCCCAGCATTTT. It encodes CASSQRDSNQPQHF.

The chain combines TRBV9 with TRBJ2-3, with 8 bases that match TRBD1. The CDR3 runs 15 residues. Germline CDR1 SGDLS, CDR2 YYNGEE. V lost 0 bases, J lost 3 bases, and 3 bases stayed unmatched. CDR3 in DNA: TGTGCCAGCAGCGTAGTGGACAGGGAGACAGATACGCAGTATTTT. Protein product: CASSVVDRETDTQYF.

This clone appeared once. The CDR3 region has the DNA TGTGCCAGCAGCTCCCCGGGGGATACGCAGTATTTT. Protein: CASSSPGDTQYF. The chain links TRBV7-9 to TRBJ2-3; D possibly corresponds to TRBD2 (5 bases). The V and J ends lost 4 bases and 6 bases respectively, with 8 bases between them. This CDR3 has 12 residues. Germline values: CDR1 SEHNR, CDR2 FQNEAQ (reference sequence). The complete variable domain, with remaining parts taken from reference TRBV7-9 and TRBJ2-3, reads DTGVSQNPRHKITKRGQNVTFRCDPISEHNRLYWYRQTLGQGPEFLTYFQNEAQLEKSRLLSDRFSAERPKGSFSTLEIQRTEQGDSAMYLCASSSPGDTQYFGPGTRLTVL.

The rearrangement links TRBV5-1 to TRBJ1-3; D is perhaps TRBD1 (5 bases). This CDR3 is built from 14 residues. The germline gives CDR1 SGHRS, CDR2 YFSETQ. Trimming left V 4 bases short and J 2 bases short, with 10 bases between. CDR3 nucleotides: TGCGCCAGCAGCCCCAGGGAGGCTGGAAACACCATATATTTT. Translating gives CASSPREAGNTIYF.

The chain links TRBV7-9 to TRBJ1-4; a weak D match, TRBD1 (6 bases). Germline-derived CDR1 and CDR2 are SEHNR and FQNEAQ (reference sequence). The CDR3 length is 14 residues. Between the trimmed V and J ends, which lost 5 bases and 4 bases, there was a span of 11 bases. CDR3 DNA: TGTGCCAGCAGCAGGGGGATCCGTAATGAAAAACTGTTTTTT. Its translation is CASSRGIRNEKLFF. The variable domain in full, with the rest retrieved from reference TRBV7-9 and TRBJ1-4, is DTGVSQNPRHKITKRGQNVTFRCDPISEHNRLYWYRQTLGQGPEFLTYFQNEAQLEKSRLLSDRFSAERPKGSFSTLEIQRTEQGDSAMYLCASSRGIRNEKLFFGSGTQLSVL.

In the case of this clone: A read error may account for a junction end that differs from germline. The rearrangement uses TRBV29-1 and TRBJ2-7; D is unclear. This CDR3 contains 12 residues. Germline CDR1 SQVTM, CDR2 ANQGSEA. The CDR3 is CSVEGEYYEQYF. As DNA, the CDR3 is TGCAGCGTAGAAGGAGAATATTACGAGCAGTACTTC.

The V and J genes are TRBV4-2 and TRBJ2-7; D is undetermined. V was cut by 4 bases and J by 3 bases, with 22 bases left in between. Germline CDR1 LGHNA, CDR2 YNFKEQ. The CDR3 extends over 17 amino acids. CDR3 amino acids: CASSRSTAVGKGYEQYF. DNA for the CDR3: TGTGCCAGCAGCCGCAGCACGGCAGTAGGAAAGGGCTACGAGCAGTACTTC.

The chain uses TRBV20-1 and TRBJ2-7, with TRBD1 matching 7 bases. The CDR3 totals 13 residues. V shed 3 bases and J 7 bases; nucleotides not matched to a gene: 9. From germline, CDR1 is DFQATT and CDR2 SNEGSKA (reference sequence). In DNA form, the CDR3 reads TGCAGTGCTAGTGGACAGGCCAGAGGGGAGCAGTACTTC. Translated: CSASGQARGEQYF.

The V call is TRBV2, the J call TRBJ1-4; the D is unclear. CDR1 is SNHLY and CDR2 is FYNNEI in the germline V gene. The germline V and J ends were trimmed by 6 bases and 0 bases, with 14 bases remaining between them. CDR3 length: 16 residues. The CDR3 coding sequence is TGTGCCAGCAGGGGGAGTCTCCAAACAACTAATGAAAAACTGTTTTTT. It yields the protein CASRGSLQTTNEKLFF.

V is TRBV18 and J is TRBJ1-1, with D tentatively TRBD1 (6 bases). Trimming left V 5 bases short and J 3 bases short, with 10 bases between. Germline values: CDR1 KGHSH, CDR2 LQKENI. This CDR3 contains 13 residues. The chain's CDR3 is CASSKQGHTEAFF. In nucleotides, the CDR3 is TGTGCCAGCTCAAAACAGGGCCACACTGAAGCTTTCTTT. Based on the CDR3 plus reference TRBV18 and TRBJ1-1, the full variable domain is NAGVMQNPRHLVRRRGQEARLRCSPMKGHSHVYWYRQLPEEGLKFMVYLQKENIIDESGMPKERFSAEFPKEGPSILRIQQVVRGDSAAYFCASSKQGHTEAFFGQGTRLTVV.

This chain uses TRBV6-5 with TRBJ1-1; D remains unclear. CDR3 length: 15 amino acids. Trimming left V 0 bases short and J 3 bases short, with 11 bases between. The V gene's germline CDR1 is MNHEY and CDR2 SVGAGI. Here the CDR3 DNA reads TGTGCCAGCAGTTACTCTCTCCTGGGTCACACTGAAGCTTTCTTT. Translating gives CASSYSLLGHTEAFF.

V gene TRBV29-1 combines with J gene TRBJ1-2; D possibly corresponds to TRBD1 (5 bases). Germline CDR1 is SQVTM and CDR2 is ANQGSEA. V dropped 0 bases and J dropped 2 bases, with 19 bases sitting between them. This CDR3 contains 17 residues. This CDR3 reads CSVEDPDSFRENYGYTF. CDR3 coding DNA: TGCAGCGTTGAAGACCCCGATTCGTTCAGGGAAAACTATGGCTACACCTTC. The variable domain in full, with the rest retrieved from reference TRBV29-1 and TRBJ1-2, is SAVISQKPSRDICQRGTSLTIQCQVDSQVTMMFWYRQQPGQSLTLIATANQGSEATYESGFVIDKFPISRPNLTFSTLTVSNMSPEDSSIYLCSVEDPDSFRENYGYTFGSGTRLTVV.

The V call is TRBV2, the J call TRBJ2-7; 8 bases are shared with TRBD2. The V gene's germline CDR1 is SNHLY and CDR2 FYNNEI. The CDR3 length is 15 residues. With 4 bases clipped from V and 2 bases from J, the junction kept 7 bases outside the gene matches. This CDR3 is CASSVGREVTYEQYF. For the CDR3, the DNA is TGTGCCAGCAGTGTGGGGCGGGAGGTCACCTACGAGCAGTACTTC.

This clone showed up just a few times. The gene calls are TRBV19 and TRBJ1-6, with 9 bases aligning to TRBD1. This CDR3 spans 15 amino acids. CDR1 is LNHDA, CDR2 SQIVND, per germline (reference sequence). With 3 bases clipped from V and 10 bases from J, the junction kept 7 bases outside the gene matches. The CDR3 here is CASSIGTGRWSPLHF. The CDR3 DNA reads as TGTGCCAGTAGTATCGGGACAGGGCGGTGGTCACCCCTCCACTTT.